This T cell receptor (beta chain) is drawn from a study of OX40 agonist ivuxolimab in advanced cancers. Patients were ineligible given autoimmune disease history or systemic immunosuppression. Blood was sampled at baseline, cycle 4 day 1, and cycle 7 day 1. Germline V lookup: CDR1 MGHRA, CDR2 YSYEKL. This CDR3 is built from 17 residues. V lost 0 bases, J lost 4 bases, and 8 bases stayed unmatched. Profiling relied on immunoSEQ multiplex PCR, and the TCRdb table lists in-frame clones only, not all of them. This sample has more than 65,000 clones; around 94% occur once, and the top ten carry 15% to 19%.

This TCR derives from an adult with an advanced solid tumor such as melanoma, head and neck, liver or kidney cancer. V is TRBV4-1 and J is TRBJ2-1; TRBD2 aligns across 8 bases. The specimen was CD4+ or CD8+ T cells sorted from blood, collected in a trial of the OX40 agonist ivuxolimab. CDR3 coding DNA: TGCGCCAGCAGCCAAGATAACGGGAGGGGGGCTTACAATGAGCAGTTCTTC. Translated: CASSQDNGRGAYNEQFF.